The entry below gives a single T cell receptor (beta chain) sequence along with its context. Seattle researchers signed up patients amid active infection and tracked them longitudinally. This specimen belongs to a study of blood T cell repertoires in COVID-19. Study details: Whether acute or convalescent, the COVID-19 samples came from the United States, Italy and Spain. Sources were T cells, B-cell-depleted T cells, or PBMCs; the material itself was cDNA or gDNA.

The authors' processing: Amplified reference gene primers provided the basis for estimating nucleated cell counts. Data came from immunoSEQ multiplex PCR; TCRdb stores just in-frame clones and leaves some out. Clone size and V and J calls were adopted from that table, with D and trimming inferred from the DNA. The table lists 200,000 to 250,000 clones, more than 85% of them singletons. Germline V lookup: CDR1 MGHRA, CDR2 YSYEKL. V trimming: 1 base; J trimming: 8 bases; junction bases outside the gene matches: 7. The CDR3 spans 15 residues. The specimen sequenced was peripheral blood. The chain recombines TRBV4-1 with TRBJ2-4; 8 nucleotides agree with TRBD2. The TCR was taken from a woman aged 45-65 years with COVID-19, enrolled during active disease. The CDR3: CASSQAGSGGHIQYF. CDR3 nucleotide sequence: TGCGCCAGCAGCCAAGCCGGCAGCGGGGGTCACATTCAGTACTTC.